The clone carrying this T cell receptor (beta chain) was counted only a few times. Profiled with immunoSEQ multiplex PCR; TCRdb holds only in-frame clones, not every one. This sample yields some 640,000 clones, of which around 92% are seen a single time; approximately 1.5% belongs to the top ten. Treatment reported: 15 to 20 received Ad26.COV2.S at low or high dose, single or two shots; about five received placebo; per-sample allocation not given. The samples were gathered on day 63 after the first injection of vaccine or placebo. The data were taken from a study of Ad26.COV2.S vaccination and SARS-CoV-2 variants. The CDR3 length is 15 residues. V was cut by 2 bases and J by 2 bases, with 13 bases left in between. Germline V CDR1 and CDR2: SGHNT, YYREEE (reference sequence).

This rearrangement joins TRBV5-4 to TRBJ1-2; possibly TRBD1 for D (5 bases). The sequence derives from a person between 18 and 65 years old who received the Ad26.COV2.S COVID-19 vaccine or a placebo. This specimen consisted of peripheral blood, obtained in a trial of Ad26.COV2.S vaccine versus placebo. CDR3 residues: CASSLRDRANYGYTF. As DNA, the CDR3 is TGTGCCAGCAGCTTAAGGGACCGAGCAAACTATGGCTACACCTTC.